The 18 T cell receptor beta chains in this list originate from one sample, sequenced in a study of OX40 agonist ivuxolimab in advanced cancers. Libraries were made using the immunoSEQ multiplex PCR assay. In its TCRdb copy, this immuneACCESS table keeps in-frame sequences only and misses some clones. Where compared with another copy, unresolved V genes explain less than half of these, and the others have no known cause. Here the sample has 45,000 to 65,000 clones; 87% occur a single time. Of the sample, around 1.7% is held by the ten largest clones. The starting material was CD4+ or CD8+ T cells sorted from blood, obtained in a trial of the OX40 agonist ivuxolimab. The receptors stem from an adult with an advanced solid tumor such as melanoma, head and neck, liver or kidney cancer.

The chain has TRBV25-1 and TRBJ1-5; D might be TRBD1 (5 bases). V was pared by 5 bases and J by 8 bases, with 19 bases between. Germline V lookup: CDR1 MGHDK, CDR2 SYGVNS. The CDR3 totals 15 residues. This CDR3 is CASSSGRNRGEPQHF. CDR3 sequence (DNA): TGTGCCAGCAGTTCCGGCCGTAATAGGGGAGAGCCCCAGCATTTT.

The V call is TRBV28, the J call TRBJ1-5; TRBD1 matches 9 bases. The CDR3 has 15 residues. In germline, CDR1 is MDHEN, CDR2 SYDVKM. The V gene end was trimmed by 4 bases and the J gene end by 7 bases; junction bases not matched to a gene: 8. The DNA of the CDR3 is TGTGCCAGCAGTTCCTCCGGGACAGGGTGGCAGCCCCAGCATTTT. Protein sequence: CASSSSGTGWQPQHF.

This clone was seen more than once but under ten times. The chain joins TRBV5-1 to TRBJ2-3; unclear D gene. V was shortened by 4 bases and J by 0 bases, with 9 bases between the two germline ends. Per germline, CDR1 SGHRS and CDR2 YFSETQ. The CDR3 runs to 14 residues. The CDR3 nucleotides are TGCGCCAGCAGCCCCGAGCCTAGCACAGATACGCAGTATTTT. This sequence encodes CASSPEPSTDTQYF.

This clone was observed a handful of times. J is TRBJ2-1 and V is TRBV7-9; D is unclear. Trimming pared 4 bases from V and 6 bases from J, leaving 10 bases between. Germline V lookup: CDR1 SEHNR, CDR2 FQNEAQ (reference sequence). CDR3 length: 13 amino acids. CDR3 coding DNA: TGTGCCAGCAGCTCTGGGGTTAGCAATGAGCAGTTCTTC. It yields the protein CASSSGVSNEQFF.

The chain is built from TRBV30 and TRBJ2-7, with 7 positions matching TRBD2. The CDR3 is 12 residues long. Germline CDR1 is GTSNPN and CDR2 is SVGIG (reference sequence). Trimming removed 5 bases from V and 4 bases from J; junction bases left unmatched: 5. The CDR3 protein is CAWAAGLYEQYF. The CDR3 DNA sequence: TGTGCCTGGGCAGCGGGACTATACGAGCAGTACTTC.

V is TRBV15 and J is TRBJ1-5, with 7 positions matching TRBD1. The CDR3 runs to 16 residues. Germline assignment: CDR1 LNHNV and CDR2 YYDKDF (reference sequence). With V trimmed by 1 base and J by 3 bases, 6 bases remained unmatched. CDR3 amino acids: CATSRGKGANNQPQHF. The CDR3 nucleotides read TGTGCCACCAGCAGAGGAAAGGGGGCGAACAATCAGCCCCAGCATTTT.

The rearrangement uses TRBV28 and TRBJ2-5; D is tentatively TRBD1 or TRBD2 (5 bases each). The germline CDR1 and CDR2 sequences are MDHEN and SYDVKM. The CDR3 runs 13 residues. V dropped 3 bases and J dropped 7 bases, with 12 bases sitting between them. Here the CDR3 DNA reads TGTGCCAGCAGTTTTCCGCCCGGGACGACCCAGTACTTC. Translated, it gives CASSFPPGTTQYF.

CDR3 loop: CASSFRQGTYAEAFF. The CDR3 region has the DNA TGTGCCAGCAGTTTTAGACAGGGGACTTACGCTGAAGCTTTCTTT. The V and J genes are TRBV27 and TRBJ1-1; 8 bases are shared with TRBD1. Germline values: CDR1 MNHEY, CDR2 SMNVEV (reference sequence). V gave up 3 bases and J gave up 6 bases; unmatched junction bases: 9. This CDR3 has 15 residues.

The chain carries TRBV7-2 and TRBJ1-5; TRBD1 might be the D (6 bases). The CDR3 length is 18 residues. Germline CDR1 reads SGHTA; CDR2 reads FQGNSA. Trimming stripped 4 bases from V and 0 bases from J, with 19 bases between. The DNA for the CDR3 is TGTGCCAGCAGCTCGTCCGGGACACGGACTAATAGCAATCAGCCCCAGCATTTT. This gives the protein CASSSSGTRTNSNQPQHF. Combining the CDR3 with reference TRBV7-2 and TRBJ1-5 gives the whole variable domain GAGVSQSPSNKVTEKGKDVELRCDPISGHTALYWYRQSLGQGLEFLIYFQGNSAPDKSGLPSDRFSAERTGGSVSTLTIQRTQQEDSAVYLCASSSSGTRTNSNQPQHFGDGTRLSIL.

The CDR3 DNA sequence: TGTGCCAGCATAGGGGGCCGGACTAATGAAAAACTGTTTTTT. This encodes CASIGGRTNEKLFF. The genes are TRBV28 and TRBJ1-4; 7 bases map to TRBD1. The J segment lost 2 bases and the V segment lost 7 bases, leaving 4 bases of the junction unmatched. The CDR3 consists of 14 residues. CDR1 is MDHEN, CDR2 SYDVKM, per germline.

The V gene is TRBV5-1, the J gene TRBJ2-5; possibly TRBD1 for D (6 bases). Germline V gene data show CDR1 as SGHRS and CDR2 as YFSETQ. Trimming left V 4 bases short and J 4 bases short, with 20 bases between. CDR3 length: 16 amino acids. The CDR3 loop is CASSPSFRGRSETQYF. DNA of the CDR3: TGCGCCAGCAGCCCATCATTCAGGGGCAGGTCAGAGACCCAGTACTTC.

The J gene is TRBJ2-7, the V gene TRBV5-4; D may correspond to TRBD1 or TRBD2 (5 bases each). Germline-derived CDR1 and CDR2 are SGHNT and YYREEE (reference sequence). Trimming cost V 2 bases and J 5 bases, with 20 bases left between them. This CDR3 contains 16 residues. CDR3 in DNA: TGTGCCAGCAGCTTTTATGGTTGGGGGTCCTCAAACGAGCAGTACGTC. Translating gives CASSFYGWGSSNEQYV.

The chain uses TRBV19 and TRBJ2-1, with 8 bases aligning to TRBD2. The CDR3 length is 15 residues. Germline trimming cut 9 bases from V and 9 bases from J; bases unmatched to any gene: 16. From germline, CDR1 is LNHDA and CDR2 SQIVND (reference sequence). CDR3 DNA sequence: TGTGCCAGCAGAACGGGAGGGTTCTACCCAGGTGAGCAGTTCTTC. Translated: CASRTGGFYPGEQFF. Full variable domain (outside the CDR3, taken from reference TRBV19 and TRBJ2-1): DGGITQSPKYLFRKEGQNVTLSCEQNLNHDAMYWYRQDPGQGLRLIYYSQIVNDFQKGDIAEGYSVSREKKESFPLTVTSAQKNPTAFYLCASRTGGFYPGEQFFGPGTRLTVL.

The chain links TRBV27 to TRBJ2-3; D unclear. The germline gives CDR1 MNHEY, CDR2 SMNVEV (reference sequence). This CDR3 comprises 13 residues. V lost 6 bases to trimming and J lost 6 bases, with 13 bases between them. CDR3 loop: CASRSQERDTQYF. The DNA of the CDR3 is TGTGCCAGCAGGTCCCAAGAGAGGGATACGCAGTATTTT.

This chain's CDR3 is CSVEGRGGAFF. As DNA, the CDR3 is TGCAGCGTTGAAGGCCGGGGGGGGGCTTTCTTT. The rearrangement joins TRBV29-1 to TRBJ1-1; tentative D call: TRBD1 (5 bases). The CDR3 is made up of 11 amino acids. Germline assignment: CDR1 SQVTM and CDR2 ANQGSEA. With 1 base removed from V and 11 bases from J, the gap between germline ends came to 11 bases.

This chain joins TRBV7-6 and TRBJ2-3; tentatively, D is TRBD2 (6 bases). The CDR3 is made up of 13 amino acids. Germline CDR1 and CDR2: SGHVS and FNYEAQ. V was pared by 3 bases and J by 3 bases, with 7 bases between. The chain's CDR3 is CASSFGGTDTQYF. CDR3 coding DNA: TGTGCCAGCAGCTTTGGGGGGACAGATACGCAGTATTTT.

This chain links TRBV7-6 with TRBJ2-2, with 12 bases identical to TRBD2. The junction had 7 bases not matched to a gene; V was cut back by 2 bases and J by 6 bases. The CDR3 consists of 17 residues. In germline, CDR1 is SGHVS, CDR2 FNYEAQ. The CDR3 nucleotides read TGTGCCAGCAGCTTAAGTAAACTAGCGGGAGGTTCCGGGGAGCTGTTTTTT. Amino acids: CASSLSKLAGGSGELFF.

In DNA form, the CDR3 reads TGTGCCAGCAGCGAAGGGACTAGCGGGAGAGTCAATGAGCAGTTCTTC. It encodes CASSEGTSGRVNEQFF. V gene TRBV4-2 combines with J gene TRBJ2-1; 14 bases align to TRBD2. Germline V gives CDR1 LGHNA, CDR2 YNFKEQ. J lost 6 bases, V lost 5 bases, and 6 bases had no gene match. The CDR3 has 16 residues.